This TCR beta chain was identified during a study of T cells in Graves' hyperthyroidism and ophthalmopathy. Points from the study as a whole: Ophthalmopathy and stable hyperthyroidism were separated by a 13 V-J model.

The CDR3 is 14 amino acids. CDR1 ENHRY and CDR2 SYGVKD come from the germline V gene. Details on this clonotype: Its antigen is undetermined. The junction does not match germline at one end; this may be a read error.

The authors deemed Graves' hyperthyroidism stable absent ophthalmopathy progression within 18 months. The source of the PBMCs was over 8.5 ml of fresh peripheral blood. RNA transcripts provided the source from which TCR beta CDR3 regions were amplified. With the HTBI primer set, the TCR CDR3 went through a first round of RT-PCR. Each CDR3 protein is one row after TCRdb ran MiXCR on the multiplex PCR reads. The sample consists of some 690,000 distinct CDR3 sequences, around 15% of them appearing once. This clonotype was sampled from a man aged 50 to 59 with Graves' hyperthyroidism. The sequencing sample was made of blood. The rearrangement links TRBV10-3 to TRBJ1-5; possibly TRBD1 for D (5 bases). DNA for the CDR3: TGTGCCATTAGTGTGGGGGGTCCCAATCAGCCCCAGCATTTT. Amino acid sequence: CAISVGGPNQPQHF.